This T cell receptor (beta chain) was captured in a study of blood T cell repertoires in COVID-19. TCRdb's copy holds only in-frame clones and misses some; the assay was immunoSEQ multiplex PCR. The sample includes about 190,000 clones, 65% to 85% of them seen just once. This CDR3 contains 14 residues. Germline loops: CDR1 MDHEN, CDR2 SYDVKM. The germline V and J ends were trimmed by 5 bases and 5 bases, with 12 bases remaining between them. This clonotype was sampled from a man aged 60-69 years with active or convalescent COVID-19. The sequenced sample consisted of peripheral blood. The chain is built from TRBV28 and TRBJ2-2, with a tentative D call TRBD2 (5 bases). The CDR3 reads CASSPERRTGELFF. The CDR3 coding sequence is TGTGCCAGCAGTCCTGAGCGGAGGACCGGGGAGCTGTTTTTT.